The clone carrying this TCR beta chain was seen more than once but under ten times. This specimen belongs to a study of CD8+CD57+ T cells in acquired aplastic anemia. About the research overall: When averaged, DNA from sorted CD4+ and CD8+ cells came to around 3.4 ug.

It was patients with CD8+CD57+ cell expansion by flow cytometry who were chosen for sequencing. With 5 bases removed from V and 1 base from J, the gap between germline ends came to 3 bases. The CDR3 covers 12 residues. The germline gives CDR1 SEHNR, CDR2 FQNEAQ (reference sequence). Profiles of TCR beta VDJ and CDR3 were generated from a genomic DNA template. TCRdb re-called the reads through MiXCR, storing one row per CDR3 protein. Among 160,000 or so distinct CDR3 sequences listed, 71% were seen once. The rearrangement uses TRBV7-9 and TRBJ1-5; D is undetermined. Sequencing was performed on sorted CD4+, CD8+, or CD8+CD57+ T cells (not recorded which) from PBMCs. The TCR sequence derives from a human donor with aplastic anemia. CDR3 DNA sequence: TGTGCCAGCAGCGAGAGCAATCAGCCCCAGCATTTT. Its translation is CASSESNQPQHF. Using reference TRBV7-9 and TRBJ1-5 for the parts outside the CDR3, the full variable domain is DTGVSQNPRHKITKRGQNVTFRCDPISEHNRLYWYRQTLGQGPEFLTYFQNEAQLEKSRLLSDRFSAERPKGSFSTLEIQRTEQGDSAMYLCASSESNQPQHFGDGTRLSIL.